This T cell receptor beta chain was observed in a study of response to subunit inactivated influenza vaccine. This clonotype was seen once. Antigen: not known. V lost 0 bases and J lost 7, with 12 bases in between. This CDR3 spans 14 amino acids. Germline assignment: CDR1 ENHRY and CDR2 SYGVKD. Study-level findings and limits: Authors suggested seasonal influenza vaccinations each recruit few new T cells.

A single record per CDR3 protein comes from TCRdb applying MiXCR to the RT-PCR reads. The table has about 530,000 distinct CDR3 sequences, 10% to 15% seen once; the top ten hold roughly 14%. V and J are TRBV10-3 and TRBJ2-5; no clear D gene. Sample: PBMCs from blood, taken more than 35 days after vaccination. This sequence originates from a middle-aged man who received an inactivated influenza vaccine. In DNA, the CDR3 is TGTGCCATCAGTGAGTCGATTGGTCCCCGGACCCAGTACTTC. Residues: CAISESIGPRTQYF.